This is a list of T cell receptor beta chains from one sample in a study of T-cell memory formation after mild COVID-19. TCRdb analysed the 5' RACE reads with MiXCR anew, one entry per CDR3 protein. The profile shows just under 550,000 distinct CDR3 sequences, 20% of them singletons. The sequenced material came from PBMCs or a T cell subset sorted from them (not recorded which). The receptors derive from an adult woman who had mild COVID-19 (a few samples of this study predate the infection). Cell type and time point are not known. CDR3s include the opening cysteine and the closing phenylalanine or tryptophan. For some rows the clone size is stated as once, few or many, or as a class when expanded; others skip it.

clone_size: .
v_call: TRBV5-4
j_call: TRBJ2-1
cdr3_aa: CASSHITTGTMGSYNEQFF

clone_size: .
v_call: TRBV7-2
j_call: TRBJ2-4
cdr3_aa: CASSLLWGDRKNIQYF

clone_size: few
v_call: TRBV2
j_call: TRBJ1-1
cdr3_aa: CASRADGTEAFF

clone_size: .
v_call: TRBV29-1
j_call: TRBJ2-5
cdr3_aa: CSLGTSGGIQQTQYF

clone_size: .
v_call: TRBV20-1
j_call: TRBJ2-7
cdr3_aa: CSAVTGRSYEQYF

clone_size: .
v_call: TRBV20-1
j_call: TRBJ2-5
cdr3_aa: CSATVRGETQYF

clone_size: .
v_call: TRBV10-3
j_call: TRBJ2-7
cdr3_aa: CAISESSAADEQYF

clone_size: few
v_call: TRBV5-1
j_call: TRBJ1-1
cdr3_aa: CASSLWTAMNTEAFF

clone_size: .
v_call: TRBV5-5
j_call: TRBJ2-7
cdr3_aa: CASSTRLPEQYF

clone_size: .
v_call: TRBV24-1
j_call: TRBJ2-1
cdr3_aa: CATSDFWRHPNEQFF

clone_size: .
v_call: TRBV5-5
j_call: TRBJ2-1
cdr3_aa: CASSLEIAGTYNEQFF

clone_size: .
v_call: TRBV10-3
j_call: TRBJ2-5
cdr3_aa: CAIMAAGGPETQYF

clone_size: .
v_call: TRBV7-2
j_call: TRBJ2-1
cdr3_aa: CASSSIVSSYNEQFF

clone_size: .
v_call: TRBV29-1
j_call: TRBJ1-2
cdr3_aa: CSVCRLLTGDDGYTF

clone_size: .
v_call: TRBV7-9
j_call: TRBJ2-1
cdr3_aa: CASSSGLIRNNEQFF

clone_size: .
v_call: TRBV5-4
j_call: TRBJ2-7
cdr3_aa: CASSAGTGGVYEQYF

clone_size: .
v_call: TRBV7-9
j_call: TRBJ2-1
cdr3_aa: CASSPLGRSYNEQFF

clone_size: .
v_call: TRBV30
j_call: TRBJ1-1
cdr3_aa: CAWSVEGGMNTEAFF

clone_size: few
v_call: TRBV6-2/TRBV6-3
j_call: TRBJ2-3
cdr3_aa: CASSYMREITDTQYF

clone_size: few
v_call: TRBV5-5
j_call: TRBJ2-1
cdr3_aa: CASSTMTESEQFF

clone_size: .
v_call: TRBV3-1
j_call: TRBJ2-5
cdr3_aa: CASSQVRRGQETQYF

clone_size: .
v_call: TRBV9
j_call: TRBJ2-1
cdr3_aa: CASSVVGGVRYNEQFF

clone_size: few
v_call: TRBV7-7
j_call: TRBJ2-5
cdr3_aa: CASSSWQGETQYF

clone_size: .
v_call: TRBV20-1
j_call: TRBJ2-4
cdr3_aa: CSARDGLAGGGGPKNIQYF

clone_size: few
v_call: TRBV7-3
j_call: TRBJ2-3
cdr3_aa: CASSTGLAGEDTQYF

clone_size: few
v_call: TRBV2
j_call: TRBJ2-5
cdr3_aa: CASRTGQETQYF

clone_size: .
v_call: TRBV15
j_call: TRBJ2-5
cdr3_aa: CATSRGTGPETQYF

clone_size: .
v_call: TRBV30
j_call: TRBJ2-1
cdr3_aa: CAWRGDRANEQFF

clone_size: .
v_call: TRBV11-3
j_call: TRBJ1-1
cdr3_aa: CASSLGGTPEAFF

clone_size: few
v_call: TRBV11-2
j_call: TRBJ1-6
cdr3_aa: CASSLYGTHNSPLHF

clone_size: .
v_call: TRBV9
j_call: TRBJ2-5
cdr3_aa: CASSAGQGEETQYF

clone_size: .
v_call: TRBV19
j_call: TRBJ2-7
cdr3_aa: CASTLGAGAIYEQYF

clone_size: .
v_call: TRBV10-3
j_call: TRBJ1-1
cdr3_aa: CAISGRENTEAFF

clone_size: .
v_call: TRBV18
j_call: TRBJ1-5
cdr3_aa: CASSPGHLMGNQPQHF

clone_size: few
v_call: TRBV3-1
j_call: TRBJ2-5
cdr3_aa: CASSHEPGREPETQYF

clone_size: .
v_call: TRBV7-3
j_call: TRBJ2-3
cdr3_aa: CASSRNPGLAGSTDTQYF

clone_size: .
v_call: TRBV12-3/TRBV12-4
j_call: TRBJ2-5
cdr3_aa: CASSRASVQETQYF

clone_size: many
v_call: TRBV7-3
j_call: TRBJ2-3
cdr3_aa: CASSLTPGPPSDTQYF

clone_size: few
v_call: TRBV29-1
j_call: TRBJ1-4
cdr3_aa: CSGLARGKANEKLFF

clone_size: .
v_call: TRBV12-3/TRBV12-4
j_call: TRBJ2-6
cdr3_aa: CASSFLWGVLSGANVLTF

clone_size: .
v_call: TRBV18
j_call: TRBJ1-1
cdr3_aa: CASSPAKGVGTEAFF

clone_size: many
v_call: TRBV5-1
j_call: TRBJ2-1
cdr3_aa: CASSSGSTDEQFF

clone_size: .
v_call: TRBV9
j_call: TRBJ1-1
cdr3_aa: CASSITGGLTEAFF

clone_size: .
v_call: TRBV11-1
j_call: TRBJ2-7
cdr3_aa: CASSLDRGKYEQYF

clone_size: .
v_call: TRBV30
j_call: TRBJ1-2
cdr3_aa: CAWSALSSGLNYGYTF